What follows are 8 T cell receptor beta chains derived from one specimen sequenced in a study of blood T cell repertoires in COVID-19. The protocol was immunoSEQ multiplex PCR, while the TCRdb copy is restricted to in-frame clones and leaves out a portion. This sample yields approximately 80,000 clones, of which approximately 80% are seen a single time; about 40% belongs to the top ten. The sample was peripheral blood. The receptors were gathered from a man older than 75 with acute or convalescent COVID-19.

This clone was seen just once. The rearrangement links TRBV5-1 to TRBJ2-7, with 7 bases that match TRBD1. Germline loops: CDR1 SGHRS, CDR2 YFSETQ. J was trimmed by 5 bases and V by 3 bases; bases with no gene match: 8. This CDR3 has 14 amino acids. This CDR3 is CASSSETGYHEQYF. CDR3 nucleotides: TGCGCCAGCAGCTCGGAGACAGGGTACCACGAGCAGTACTTC.

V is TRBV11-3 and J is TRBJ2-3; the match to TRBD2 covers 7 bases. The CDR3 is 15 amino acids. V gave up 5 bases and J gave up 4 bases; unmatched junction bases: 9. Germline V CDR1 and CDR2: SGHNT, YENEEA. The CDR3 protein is CASSKGLGGADTQYF. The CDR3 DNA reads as TGTGCCAGCAGCAAAGGACTAGGTGGCGCAGATACGCAGTATTTT.

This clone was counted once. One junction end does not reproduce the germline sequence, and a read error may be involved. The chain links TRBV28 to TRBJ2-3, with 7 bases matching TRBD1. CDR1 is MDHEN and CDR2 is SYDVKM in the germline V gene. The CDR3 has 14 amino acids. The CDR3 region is CASSPGQTTHTQYF. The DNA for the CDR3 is TGTGCCAGCAGTCCGGGACAGACCACACATACGCAGTATTTT.

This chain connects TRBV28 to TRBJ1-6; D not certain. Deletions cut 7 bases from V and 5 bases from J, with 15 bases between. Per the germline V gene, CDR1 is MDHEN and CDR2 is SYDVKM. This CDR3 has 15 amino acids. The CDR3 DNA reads TGTGCCAGCACGGAGGTAACACGGGATAATTCACCCCTCCACTTT. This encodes CASTEVTRDNSPLHF.

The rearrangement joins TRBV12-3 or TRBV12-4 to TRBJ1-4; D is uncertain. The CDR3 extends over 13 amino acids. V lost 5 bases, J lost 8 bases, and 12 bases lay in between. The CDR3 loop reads CASSPAVGEKLFF. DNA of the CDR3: TGTGCCAGCAGTCCAGCCGTCGGGGAAAAACTGTTTTTT.

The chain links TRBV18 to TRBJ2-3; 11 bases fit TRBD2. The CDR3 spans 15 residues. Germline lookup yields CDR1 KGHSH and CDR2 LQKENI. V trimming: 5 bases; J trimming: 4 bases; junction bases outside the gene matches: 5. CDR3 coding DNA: TGTGCCAGCTCAATACTAGCGGGAGCGGCAGATACGCAGTATTTT. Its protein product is CASSILAGAADTQYF.

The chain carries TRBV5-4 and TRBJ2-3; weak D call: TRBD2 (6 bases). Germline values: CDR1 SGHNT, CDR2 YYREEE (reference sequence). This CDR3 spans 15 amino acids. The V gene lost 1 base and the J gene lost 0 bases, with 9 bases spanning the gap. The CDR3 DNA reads TGTGCCAGCAGCTTGTCGGGGGTGAGCACAGATACGCAGTATTTT. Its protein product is CASSLSGVSTDTQYF.

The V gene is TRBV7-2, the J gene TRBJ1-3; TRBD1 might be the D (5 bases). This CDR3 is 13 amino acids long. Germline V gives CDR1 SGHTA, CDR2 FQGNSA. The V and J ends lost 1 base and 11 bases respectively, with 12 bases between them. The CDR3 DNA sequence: TGTGCCAGCAGCTTAGAGGCAGGGAGGGCCATATATTTT. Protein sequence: CASSLEAGRAIYF.